One and the same sample provided the 15 T cell receptor beta chains below, sequenced in a study of naive and memory T cell subsets. Both TRBC1 and TRBC2 were covered by a beta constant-region primer of two equimolar oligonucleotides. The ligated cDNA underwent four PCR rounds using SP2 and nested alpha and beta constant-region primers. TCRdb used MiXCR to reprocess the UMI-ligation and nested PCR reads, holding one entry per CDR3 protein. This table has more than 100,000 distinct CDR3 sequences, 36% appearing once. The sample comprised central memory CD4+ T cells from blood. These TCRs come from a human donor in good health.

The chain uses TRBV19 and TRBJ1-5, with a weak D call TRBD1 (5 bases). This CDR3 comprises 15 residues. Looked up from germline, CDR1 is LNHDA and CDR2 is SQIVND (reference sequence). The V and J ends lost 3 bases and 6 bases respectively, with 15 bases between them. CDR3 DNA sequence: TGTGCCAGTAGTATTCCTTCACGAGGGGTTCAGCCCCAGCATTTT. Translated, it gives CASSIPSRGVQPQHF. The whole variable domain, filled in from reference TRBV19 and TRBJ1-5, reads DGGITQSPKYLFRKEGQNVTLSCEQNLNHDAMYWYRQDPGQGLRLIYYSQIVNDFQKGDIAEGYSVSREKKESFPLTVTSAQKNPTAFYLCASSIPSRGVQPQHFGDGTRLSIL.

V and J are TRBV20-1 and TRBJ2-5; TRBD2 might be the D (5 bases). The V gene's germline CDR1 is DFQATT and CDR2 SNEGSKA (reference sequence). V lost 7 bases to trimming and J lost 7 bases, with 19 bases between them. CDR3 length equals 13 residues. The DNA of the CDR3 is TGCAGTGGAGTCAGCGGTACATCCGGGACCCAGTACTTC. This sequence encodes CSGVSGTSGTQYF.

This clonotype came up a few times. The J gene is TRBJ2-5, the V gene TRBV7-2; D gene ambiguous. Germline assignment: CDR1 SGHTA and CDR2 FQGNSA. V was pared by 3 bases and J by 9 bases, with 14 bases between. This CDR3 has 13 amino acids. The CDR3 DNA sequence: TGTGCCAGCAGCTTCAGCTCGGGCAAGGCCCAGTACTTC. Translated: CASSFSSGKAQYF. Complete variable domain (other parts from reference TRBV7-2 and TRBJ2-5): GAGVSQSPSNKVTEKGKDVELRCDPISGHTALYWYRQSLGQGLEFLIYFQGNSAPDKSGLPSDRFSAERTGGSVSTLTIQRTQQEDSAVYLCASSFSSGKAQYFGPGTRLLVL.

The chain uses TRBV5-1 and TRBJ2-3; D possibly corresponds to TRBD2 (6 bases). Trimming stripped 5 bases from V and 0 bases from J, with 10 bases between. This CDR3 has 14 amino acids. The germline CDR1 and CDR2 sequences are SGHRS and YFSETQ. CDR3 bases: TGCGCCAGCAGTCCTAGCGCTAGCACAGATACGCAGTATTTT. Its protein is CASSPSASTDTQYF.

The rearrangement links TRBV5-1 to TRBJ2-2; 8 bases agree with TRBD2. The CDR3 spans 16 residues. In germline, CDR1 is SGHRS, CDR2 YFSETQ. J lost 7 bases, V lost 1 base, and 9 bases had no gene match. This chain's CDR3 is CASSLNSGNAVGELFF. CDR3 coding DNA: TGCGCCAGCAGCTTGAATAGCGGGAACGCTGTCGGGGAGCTGTTTTTT.

The chain recombines TRBV5-1 with TRBJ1-5; 7 bases are shared with TRBD1. The CDR3 consists of 15 residues. J was trimmed by 5 bases and V by 4 bases; bases with no gene match: 9. Germline CDR1 reads SGHRS; CDR2 reads YFSETQ. The CDR3 protein is CASSTRGDRDQPQHF. The CDR3, as DNA: TGCGCCAGCAGCACACGTGGGGACAGAGATCAGCCCCAGCATTTT.

A few counts support this clonotype. The chain couples TRBV12-3 or TRBV12-4 to TRBJ2-7; D is ambiguous. Trimming took 3 bases from V and 9 from J, leaving 12 bases between them. The CDR3 is made up of 12 amino acids. CDR3 residues: CASSFDGPGQYF. The CDR3 DNA reads as TGTGCCAGCAGTTTTGACGGGCCCGGGCAGTACTTC.

The rearrangement joins TRBV6-1 to TRBJ2-7, with D perhaps TRBD1 or TRBD2 (5 bases each). From germline, CDR1 is MNHNS and CDR2 SASEGT. Trimming stripped 8 bases from V and 5 bases from J, with 13 bases between. This CDR3 has 12 amino acids. CDR3 sequence reads: CASPRGPNEQYF. For the CDR3, the DNA is TGTGCCAGCCCCCGGGGCCCCAACGAGCAGTACTTC.

The V call is TRBV20-1, the J call TRBJ2-3, with TRBD1 matching 11 bases. CDR3 size: 15 residues. Losses at the gene ends were 4 bases for V and 4 bases for J; bases not matched to a gene: 7. CDR1 DFQATT and CDR2 SNEGSKA come from the germline V gene (reference sequence). The DNA for the CDR3 is TGCAGTGCTATTAGGGACAGGGGGAATGCAGATACGCAGTATTTT. This translates into CSAIRDRGNADTQYF.

The chain combines TRBV6-1 with TRBJ2-7, with D unresolved. V was cut by 7 bases and J by 6 bases, with 19 bases left in between. The CDR3 runs to 14 residues. Germline V gives CDR1 MNHNS, CDR2 SASEGT. CDR3 sequence: CASTTLGAIVEQYF. As DNA, the CDR3 is TGTGCCAGCACTACCCTCGGAGCGATTGTCGAGCAGTACTTC.

This clonotype was seen more than once but under ten times. This chain joins TRBV12-5 and TRBJ2-3; 14 bases align to TRBD2. The J segment lost 7 bases and the V segment lost 2 bases, leaving 8 bases of the junction unmatched. This CDR3 spans 17 amino acids. Germline assignment: CDR1 LGHNT and CDR2 FRNRAP. CDR3 sequence: CASGLLPRTSGGNTQYF. In nucleotides, the CDR3 is TGTGCTAGTGGTTTGCTGCCTCGGACTAGCGGGGGGAATACGCAGTATTTT.

Comment on this clonotype: A junction end diverges from the germline sequence, so it may reflect a read error. The rearrangement uses TRBV25-1 and TRBJ2-2, with 8 bases identical to TRBD2. This CDR3 region has 15 residues. Germline loops: CDR1 MGHDK, CDR2 SYGVNS. The CDR3 protein is CASSPGAGGPGKLFF. CDR3 in DNA: TGTGCCAGCAGCCCCGGGGCGGGAGGCCCCGGGAAGCTGTTTTTT.

This chain connects TRBV5-1 to TRBJ1-1, with a possible D match to TRBD1 (5 bases). Trimming pared 0 bases from V and 1 base from J, leaving 13 bases between. CDR3 length: 16 residues. CDR1 SGHRS and CDR2 YFSETQ come from the germline V gene. CDR3 residues: CASSLVGQGANTEAFF. For the CDR3, the DNA is TGCGCCAGCAGCTTGGTAGGGCAGGGTGCGAACACTGAAGCTTTCTTT.

This clonotype was seen more than once but under ten times. The rearrangement joins TRBV12-3 or TRBV12-4 to TRBJ1-1; D gene ambiguous. The CDR3 is 12 residues long. Trimming left V 4 bases short and J 10 bases short, with 13 bases between. For the CDR3, the DNA is TGTGCCAGCAGTTCTACTCGCGAGGTAGCTTTCTTT. Its translation is CASSSTREVAFF.

This chain connects TRBV10-3 to TRBJ2-2; 12 nucleotides match TRBD2. This CDR3 region has 16 residues. Germline values: CDR1 ENHRY, CDR2 SYGVKD. The V segment lost 4 bases and the J segment 7 bases; nucleotides outside the gene matches: 7. CDR3 residues: CAISAELAGGNGELFF. CDR3 sequence (DNA): TGTGCCATCAGTGCGGAACTAGCGGGAGGAAACGGGGAGCTGTTTTTT.